A single sample gave rise to the 4 T cell receptor beta chains below, sequenced in a study of OX40 agonist ivuxolimab in advanced cancers. This table comes from immunoSEQ multiplex PCR, and its TCRdb copy is limited to in-frame clones, with some not included. The sample shows around 51,000 clones, about 87% of them seen only once. The specimen comprised CD4+ or CD8+ T cells sorted from blood, sampled in a trial of the OX40 agonist ivuxolimab. These receptor sequences come from an adult with an advanced solid tumor such as melanoma, head and neck, liver or kidney cancer.

The chain employs TRBV19 and TRBJ2-1; D gene unclear. With 6 bases removed from V and 10 bases from J, the gap between germline ends came to 19 bases. CDR1 LNHDA and CDR2 SQIVND come from the germline V gene (reference sequence). The CDR3 runs 14 residues. In DNA form, the CDR3 reads TGTGCCAGTAGCCTCAGTCGACTTTCGATGGAGCAGTTCTTC. The encoded protein is CASSLSRLSMEQFF. The full variable domain, its missing parts supplied by reference TRBV19 and TRBJ2-1, is DGGITQSPKYLFRKEGQNVTLSCEQNLNHDAMYWYRQDPGQGLRLIYYSQIVNDFQKGDIAEGYSVSREKKESFPLTVTSAQKNPTAFYLCASSLSRLSMEQFFGPGTRLTVL.

The CDR3 coding sequence is TGTGCCAGTGAACGGGACAGGTACACCGGGGAGCTGTTTTTT. Amino acid sequence: CASERDRYTGELFF. The chain links TRBV11-3 to TRBJ2-2, with 8 bases fitting TRBD1. J lost 3 bases, V lost 9 bases, and 6 bases had no gene match. Looked up from germline, CDR1 is SGHNT and CDR2 is YENEEA. There are 14 residues in the CDR3.

The chain joins TRBV7-2 to TRBJ2-7, with 7 bases identical to TRBD2. The CDR3 loop spans 16 amino acids. CDR1 is SGHTA, CDR2 FQGNSA, per germline. V was pared by 2 bases and J by 5 bases, with 12 bases of the junction left unmatched. Here the CDR3 reads CASSLSAAGSSHEQYF. The CDR3 DNA follows: TGTGCCAGCAGCTTATCCGCAGCGGGATCGAGCCACGAGCAGTACTTC.

The chain recombines TRBV18 with TRBJ2-5; D possibly corresponds to TRBD2 (6 bases). The CDR3 runs to 15 residues. V lost 2 bases and J lost 2, with 12 bases in between. The germline CDR1 and CDR2 sequences are KGHSH and LQKENI. CDR3 DNA sequence: TGTGCCAGCTCACCAATTGCGGGATCTCAAGAGACCCAGTACTTC. It encodes CASSPIAGSQETQYF.